The 20 T cell receptor beta chains below come from one sample, sequenced in a study of OX40 agonist ivuxolimab in advanced cancers. The assay was immunoSEQ multiplex PCR, and TCRdb's table has in-frame clones only and misses some. The sample yields about 81,000 clones, 70% to 90% seen once. The sample was CD4+ or CD8+ T cells sorted from blood, taken in a trial of the OX40 agonist ivuxolimab. The receptors come from an adult with an advanced solid tumor such as melanoma, head and neck, liver or kidney cancer.

The V call is TRBV19, the J call TRBJ1-5, with TRBD1 identical over 10 bases. This CDR3 is built from 16 residues. V shed 9 bases and J 4 bases; nucleotides not matched to a gene: 12. CDR1 is LNHDA, CDR2 SQIVND, per germline (reference sequence). The CDR3 region is CASTPVGTGVNQPQHF. The DNA for the CDR3 is TGTGCCAGCACCCCGGTCGGGACAGGGGTTAATCAGCCCCAGCATTTT.

The V and J genes are TRBV5-1 and TRBJ1-3; a possible D gene is TRBD1 (6 bases). CDR3 length: 15 residues. Germline V lookup: CDR1 SGHRS, CDR2 YFSETQ. Trimming took off 1 base at V and 2 bases at J, with 10 bases between the two ends. The CDR3: CASSLLQGPGNTIYF. DNA of the CDR3: TGCGCCAGCAGCTTGTTACAGGGTCCTGGAAACACCATATATTTT.

This rearrangement joins TRBV7-9 to TRBJ2-1; 12 bases are a match to TRBD1. This CDR3 is 15 amino acids long. Germline lookup yields CDR1 SEHNR and CDR2 FQNEAQ (reference sequence). Trimming at V came to 6 bases and at J to 6 bases, leaving 6 bases not matched to a gene. CDR3 bases: TGTGCCAGCAGTACCGGGACAGGGGGCTTCAATGAGCAGTTCTTC. Translated: CASSTGTGGFNEQFF. Using reference TRBV7-9 and TRBJ2-1 for the parts outside the CDR3, the full variable domain is DTGVSQNPRHKITKRGQNVTFRCDPISEHNRLYWYRQTLGQGPEFLTYFQNEAQLEKSRLLSDRFSAERPKGSFSTLEIQRTEQGDSAMYLCASSTGTGGFNEQFFGPGTRLTVL.

With regard to this clone: The junction does not match germline at one end; this may be a read error. The rearrangement joins TRBV6-6 to TRBJ1-1, with D possibly being TRBD1 (5 bases). CDR1 is MNHNY, CDR2 SVGAGI, per germline (reference sequence). The CDR3 runs 14 residues. The CDR3 nucleotides are TGTGCCAGCACTTACCTCAGGGCTGAGACTGAAGCTTTCTTT. Amino acids: CASTYLRAETEAFF.

This rearrangement joins TRBV6-1 to TRBJ2-5; D is perhaps TRBD2 (5 bases). Trimming took off 2 bases at V and 5 bases at J, with 15 bases between the two ends. CDR1 is MNHNS, CDR2 SASEGT, per germline. CDR3 length: 15 amino acids. CDR3 DNA: TGTGCCAGCAGTGAATTCGTTGCCCGCGGGGAGACCCAGTACTTC. Residues: CASSEFVARGETQYF.

This chain uses TRBV6-5 with TRBJ1-1, with 12 bases lining up with TRBD1. V trimming: 5 bases; J trimming: 11 bases; junction bases outside the gene matches: 3. Germline CDR1 MNHEY, CDR2 SVGAGI. The CDR3 has 12 residues. In nucleotides, the CDR3 is TGTGCCAGCAGTGGGACAGGGGGCCAGGCTTTCTTT. It is translated as CASSGTGGQAFF.

This chain joins TRBV28 and TRBJ2-7, with 7 bases that match TRBD2. CDR1 is MDHEN and CDR2 is SYDVKM in the germline V gene. The CDR3 consists of 15 residues. With V trimmed by 6 bases and J by 5 bases, 13 bases remained unmatched. CDR3 coding DNA: TGTGCCAGCAGAGCCTCGACAGTGGGGGGGAACGAGCAGTACTTC. This translates into CASRASTVGGNEQYF.

This rearrangement joins TRBV18 to TRBJ2-5; D might be TRBD1 or TRBD2, each matching 5 bases. The CDR3 has 14 residues. Germline CDR1 is KGHSH and CDR2 is LQKENI. Trimming left V 6 bases short and J 5 bases short, with 16 bases between. In DNA form, the CDR3 reads TGTGCCAGCTCTCCCGGGGCCGAAGGGGAGACCCAGTACTTC. It specifies CASSPGAEGETQYF. Full variable domain (outside the CDR3, taken from reference TRBV18 and TRBJ2-5): NAGVMQNPRHLVRRRGQEARLRCSPMKGHSHVYWYRQLPEEGLKFMVYLQKENIIDESGMPKERFSAEFPKEGPSILRIQQVVRGDSAAYFCASSPGAEGETQYFGPGTRLLVL.

The chain links TRBV7-2 to TRBJ2-5; D is uncertain. Germline V gives CDR1 SGHTA, CDR2 FQGNSA. Trimming took off 2 bases at V and 10 bases at J, with 14 bases between the two ends. CDR3 length equals 13 residues. The CDR3 sequence is CASSLNSRKSQYF. For the CDR3, the DNA is TGTGCCAGCAGCTTAAACTCCCGGAAGAGCCAGTACTTC.

The V and J genes are TRBV11-2 and TRBJ1-2; TRBD1 is a possible D gene (6 bases). Germline CDR1 reads SGHAT; CDR2 reads FQNNGV. The CDR3 covers 15 residues. V shed 1 base and J shed 2 bases, with 11 bases lying between them. CDR3 DNA: TGTGCCAGCAGCTTAGGCGGGGGGCTCAACTATGGCTACACCTTC. Translating it yields CASSLGGGLNYGYTF.

This chain connects TRBV7-3 to TRBJ2-1; 10 bases line up with TRBD2. The CDR3 is 16 residues long. V lost 5 bases and J lost 10; bases outside the gene matches: 14. The V gene's germline CDR1 is SGHTA and CDR2 FQGTGA. CDR3 nucleotides: TGTGCCAGCAGCCGCTTAGCGGGGGGACCGCCCATAGAGCAGTTCTTC. Its protein product is CASSRLAGGPPIEQFF.

The chain combines TRBV11-2 with TRBJ2-5; perhaps D is TRBD1 or TRBD2 (5 bases each). This CDR3 is 16 amino acids long. CDR1 is SGHAT and CDR2 is FQNNGV in the germline V gene. V lost 2 bases, J lost 5 bases, and 18 bases lay in between. The CDR3 is CASSLLSAGSAETQYF. The DNA of the CDR3 is TGTGCCAGCAGCTTACTGTCCGCAGGGAGCGCTGAGACCCAGTACTTC.

The V gene is TRBV7-9, the J gene TRBJ1-1; D is unresolved. Trimming cost V 4 bases and J 1 base, with 25 bases left between them. Germline loops: CDR1 SEHNR, CDR2 FQNEAQ (reference sequence). The CDR3 totals 19 residues. CDR3 in amino acids: CASSYLGSPGSNSNTEAFF. The CDR3 DNA is TGTGCCAGCAGCTACTTAGGGTCGCCGGGCTCCAATTCGAACACTGAAGCTTTCTTT.

V usage is TRBV6-1 and J usage is TRBJ2-1, with 7 bases identical to TRBD1. The J segment lost 5 bases and the V segment lost 7 bases, leaving 8 bases of the junction unmatched. Germline values: CDR1 MNHNS, CDR2 SASEGT. The CDR3 is 14 amino acids. The CDR3 region has the DNA TGTGCCAGCACGGGACAGAGTCTTCACAATGAGCAGTTCTTC. It codes for CASTGQSLHNEQFF.

This clone came up once. V usage is TRBV2 and J usage is TRBJ2-2, with 12 bases lining up with TRBD1. The length of the CDR3 is 15 residues. Germline V gene lookup returns CDR1 SNHLY and CDR2 FYNNEI. J lost 6 bases, V lost 8 bases, and 7 bases had no gene match. This chain's CDR3 is CASLGTGGPAGELFF. The CDR3 DNA is TGTGCCAGCCTAGGGACAGGGGGCCCGGCCGGGGAGCTGTTTTTT.

V and J are TRBV5-6 and TRBJ2-7; 7 bases are shared with TRBD2. In germline, CDR1 is SGHDT, CDR2 YYEEEE. This CDR3 has 14 residues. With V trimmed by 1 base and J by 6 bases, 7 bases remained unmatched. CDR3 in DNA: TGTGCCAGCAGCTTGATTGCGGGGGTTGCCGAGCAGTACTTC. It encodes CASSLIAGVAEQYF.

Here the CDR3 DNA reads TGTGCCAGCAGTACTACAGGGGGCCGGGGTGGTTTTGAAAAACTGTTTTTT. Translation: CASSTTGGRGGFEKLFF. This chain links TRBV9 with TRBJ1-4, with 9 positions matching TRBD1. Per germline, CDR1 SGDLS and CDR2 YYNGEE. The CDR3 has 17 residues. V lost 5 bases and J lost 7; bases outside the gene matches: 15.

This chain links TRBV29-1 with TRBJ2-2; D is unresolved. Germline CDR1 reads SQVTM; CDR2 reads ANQGSEA. The CDR3 is 13 residues long. V dropped 3 bases and J dropped 4 bases, with 9 bases sitting between them. Here the CDR3 reads CSVDKGRTGELFF. In DNA form, the CDR3 reads TGCAGCGTTGATAAAGGGCGCACCGGGGAGCTGTTTTTT.

This chain uses TRBV18 with TRBJ2-1; 10 bases agree with TRBD1. Trimming cost V 3 bases and J 8 bases; bases outside gene matches: 4. CDR3 length: 14 residues. CDR1 is KGHSH, CDR2 LQKENI, per germline. The DNA for the CDR3 is TGTGCCAGCTCACCGGGGACAGGGGTGTATGAGCAGTTCTTC. It is translated as CASSPGTGVYEQFF.

The chain is built from TRBV28 and TRBJ1-5; 7 positions agree with TRBD1. The CDR3 sequence is 17 residues long. Germline CDR1 and CDR2: MDHEN and SYDVKM. J gave up 3 bases and V 4 bases, and 12 bases lay outside the gene matches. Here the CDR3 reads CASSSKLWTGLNQPQHF. In DNA form, the CDR3 reads TGTGCCAGCAGTTCTAAGCTCTGGACAGGCCTCAATCAGCCCCAGCATTTT.